A single sample is the source of the 9 T cell receptor beta chains below, sequenced in a study of early T cells in non-severe SARS-CoV-2 infection. TCRdb redid the calling of the 5' RACE reads with MiXCR, one entry per CDR3 protein. This sample yields about 46,000 distinct CDR3 sequences, of which around 10% are seen a single time; approximately 5.4% belongs to the top ten. Sequenced material: whole blood, taken at baseline. The receptors originated from an adult who was a healthcare worker with PCR-confirmed SARS-CoV-2 infection or an uninfected control (not recorded which).

This clonotype appeared a few times. The CDR3 spells CAWSRGQHSGNTIYF. DNA of the CDR3: TGTGCCTGGAGCAGGGGACAACACTCTGGAAACACCATATATTTT. The V gene is TRBV30, the J gene TRBJ1-3; tentative D call: TRBD1 (6 bases). The CDR3 covers 15 residues. V was trimmed by 3 bases and J by 0 bases, leaving 12 bases between them. Germline V gives CDR1 GTSNPN, CDR2 SVGIG (reference sequence).

This clonotype was counted only a few times. V usage is TRBV6-5 and J usage is TRBJ2-4; possible D gene TRBD1, 6 bases. There are 15 residues in the CDR3. V lost 7 bases and J lost 0, with 13 bases in between. Germline V lookup: CDR1 MNHEY, CDR2 SVGAGI. The CDR3, as DNA: TGTGCCAGCACCCCGACAGGTCTAGCCAAAAACATTCAGTACTTC. It encodes CASTPTGLAKNIQYF.

The V call is TRBV20-1, the J call TRBJ2-4; D is possibly TRBD2 (6 bases). V gave up 6 bases and J gave up 0 bases, with 15 bases separating them. The CDR3 runs 15 residues. From germline, CDR1 is DFQATT and CDR2 SNEGSKA (reference sequence). In nucleotides, the CDR3 is TGCAGTGCCATTGGGGTAGCGGAAGCCAAAAACATTCAGTACTTC. Its protein product is CSAIGVAEAKNIQYF.

The V call is TRBV5-1, the J call TRBJ2-1, with D possibly matching TRBD1 (5 bases). The germline V gene encodes CDR1 SGHRS and CDR2 YFSETQ. CDR3 size: 13 residues. V gave up 2 bases and J gave up 5 bases, with 8 bases separating them. This CDR3 reads CASSLQTDNEQFF. CDR3 bases: TGCGCCAGCAGCTTACAGACAGACAATGAGCAGTTCTTC.

This clonotype was observed a handful of times. V usage is TRBV10-2 and J usage is TRBJ2-5; D call uncertain. V gave up 4 bases and J gave up 5 bases, with 5 bases separating them. This CDR3 is 11 amino acids long. Germline V gene data show CDR1 as WSHSY and CDR2 as SAAADI. CDR3 in DNA: TGCGCCAGCAGTGCAAAGGAGACCCAGTACTTC. This codes for CASSAKETQYF.

The V gene is TRBV27, the J gene TRBJ2-3, with 7 positions matching TRBD1. Germline loops: CDR1 MNHEY, CDR2 SMNVEV (reference sequence). The length of the CDR3 is 16 residues. V lost 5 bases to trimming and J lost 0 bases; unmatched junction nucleotides: 8. CDR3 in DNA: TGTGCCAGCAGTCGCGGACAGGCCCGTAGCACAGATACGCAGTATTTT. It encodes CASSRGQARSTDTQYF.

This clonotype was detected ten times or more. The gene calls are TRBV20-1 and TRBJ2-5; 9 positions agree with TRBD2. The CDR3 runs 13 residues. V lost 3 bases, J lost 5 bases, and 4 bases stayed unmatched. The V gene's germline CDR1 is DFQATT and CDR2 SNEGSKA (reference sequence). Written as DNA, the CDR3 is TGCAGTGCTAGGCTAGCGGGGAAGGAGACCCAGTACTTC. Its protein is CSARLAGKETQYF.

V and J are TRBV5-1 and TRBJ1-1; D is perhaps TRBD1 (6 bases). Per the germline V gene, CDR1 is SGHRS and CDR2 is YFSETQ. This CDR3 is 15 amino acids long. V was cut by 4 bases and J by 5 bases, with 18 bases left in between. CDR3 DNA: TGCGCCAGCAGCCCTAGACAGGCGGTGGGGACTGAAGCTTTCTTT. Protein: CASSPRQAVGTEAFF.

This chain uses TRBV7-2 with TRBJ2-3; no definite D call. CDR3 length equals 13 residues. Per the germline V gene, CDR1 is SGHTA and CDR2 is FQGNSA. V shed 3 bases and J shed 6 bases, with 10 bases lying between them. This CDR3 is CASSFGFGDTQYF. CDR3 bases: TGTGCCAGCAGCTTTGGATTTGGGGATACGCAGTATTTT.